The clone carrying this T cell receptor (beta chain) was detected once. In the original analysis: Counts of nucleated cells, estimated from reference gene primer amplification, were obtained. This table comes from immunoSEQ multiplex PCR, and its TCRdb copy is limited to in-frame clones, with some not included. The DNA was the basis for D and trimming; V, J and clone size are from that table. The sample consists of 60,000 to 80,000 clones, approximately 84% of them appearing once. The data were obtained in a study of blood T cell repertoires in COVID-19. Across the whole study: The United States, Italy and Spain provided the acute and convalescent COVID-19 samples.

The germline gives CDR1 LNHDA, CDR2 SQIVND (reference sequence). The V and J ends lost 3 bases and 7 bases respectively, with 18 bases between them. CDR3 length: 16 residues. The clonotype comes from a man aged 45-65 years with COVID-19, enrolled during active disease. Sequencing was done on a sample of peripheral blood. This sequence joins TRBV19 and TRBJ2-2; perhaps TRBD1 as D (7 bases). The CDR3 DNA reads as TGTGCCAGTAGTATCGGTGGAGGGGGCATTGTCGGGGAGCTGTTTTTT. It encodes CASSIGGGGIVGELFF. Variable domain in full (rest from reference TRBV19 and TRBJ2-2): DGGITQSPKYLFRKEGQNVTLSCEQNLNHDAMYWYRQDPGQGLRLIYYSQIVNDFQKGDIAEGYSVSREKKESFPLTVTSAQKNPTAFYLCASSIGGGGIVGELFFGEGSRLTVL.